Each of the 15 T cell receptor beta chains below was sequenced from the same sample in a study of neurological immune-mediated disorders. Each CDR3 protein gets one entry after TCRdb re-called the 5' RACE reads with MiXCR. Of about 48,000 distinct CDR3 sequences in the sample, 10% to 13% were seen once. Sequenced: PBMCs. The source of these receptors is a woman aged 40 to 50 with HTLV-1-associated myelopathy (HAM/TSP).

This clonotype was recorded many times. This rearrangement joins TRBV20-1 to TRBJ1-4; unclear D gene. This CDR3 has 11 residues. The germline V and J ends were trimmed by 2 bases and 8 bases, with 6 bases remaining between them. The V gene's germline CDR1 is DFQATT and CDR2 SNEGSKA (reference sequence). Here the CDR3 DNA reads TGCAGTGCTAGATCCGTCGAAAAACTGTTTTTT. Its protein product is CSARSVEKLFF.

This clonotype was counted ten times or more. V and J are TRBV15 and TRBJ2-1; D is uncertain. V lost 1 base and J 1 base, leaving 5 bases between the germline ends. CDR1 and CDR2 (germline): LNHNV, YYDKDF (reference sequence). The CDR3 has 14 amino acids. CDR3 amino acids: CATSRGDSYNEQFF. CDR3 DNA sequence: TGTGCCACCAGCAGAGGGGATTCCTACAATGAGCAGTTCTTC. The full variable domain, completed using reference TRBV15 and TRBJ2-1, is DAMVIQNPRYQVTQFGKPVTLSCSQTLNHNVMYWYQQKSSQAPKLLFHYYDKDFNNEADTPDNFQSRRPNTSFCFLDIRSPGLGDTAMYLCATSRGDSYNEQFFGPGTRLTVL.

There are many counts of this clonotype. J is TRBJ2-3 and V is TRBV7-2; the match to TRBD2 covers 14 bases. The CDR3 loop spans 16 amino acids. Germline V gene data show CDR1 as SGHTA and CDR2 as FQGNSA. V shed 4 bases, J shed 6 bases, and the junction held 6 bases outside the gene matches. CDR3 sequence: CASSSRTSGGMDTQYF. For the CDR3, the DNA is TGTGCCAGCAGCTCCCGGACTAGCGGGGGGATGGATACGCAGTATTTT. The whole variable domain, filled in from reference TRBV7-2 and TRBJ2-3, reads GAGVSQSPSNKVTEKGKDVELRCDPISGHTALYWYRQSLGQGLEFLIYFQGNSAPDKSGLPSDRFSAERTGGSVSTLTIQRTQQEDSAVYLCASSSRTSGGMDTQYFGPGTRLTVL.

About this clonotype itself: A much larger clone differs from this one at a single base, so this may be a read error. The rearrangement uses TRBV6-4 and TRBJ2-2, with a weak D call TRBD2 (6 bases). This CDR3 region has 15 residues. CDR1 and CDR2 (germline): MRHNA, SNTAGT. V gave up 3 bases and J gave up 7 bases, with 15 bases separating them. CDR3 DNA sequence: TGTGCCAGCAGTGAGGTAGCGTGGGACTTCGGGGAGCTGTTTTTT. The encoded protein is CASSEVAWDFGELFF.

As for this clonotype: This could be a read error, since a much larger clone is one nucleotide away. The chain combines TRBV7-2 with TRBJ1-1, with unresolved D. Germline CDR1 is SGHTA and CDR2 is FQGNSA. The CDR3 is made up of 13 amino acids. The DNA of the CDR3 is TGTGTCAGCACCTCTTACACTGGGAGTTTAGCTTTCTTT. It yields the protein CVSTSYTGSLAFF. Using reference TRBV7-2 and TRBJ1-1 for the parts outside the CDR3, the full variable domain is GAGVSQSPSNKVTEKGKDVELRCDPISGHTALYWYRQSLGQGLEFLIYFQGNSAPDKSGLPSDRFSAERTGGSVSTLTIQRTQQEDSAVYLCVSTSYTGSLAFFGQGTRLTVV.

This clonotype has ten or more counts. The chain carries TRBV24-1 and TRBJ2-2, with unresolved D. V was clipped by 4 bases and J by 0 bases, with 8 bases between them. The CDR3 extends over 15 amino acids. Per the germline V gene, CDR1 is KGHDR and CDR2 is SFDVKD. Here the CDR3 reads CATSEVVSNTGELFF. CDR3 DNA: TGTGCCACCAGTGAGGTAGTCTCGAACACCGGGGAGCTGTTTTTT.

As DNA, the CDR3 is TGCAGTGCCCGGACAGGAAAGGGATGGTTGAACACTGAAGCTTTCTTT. This translates into CSARTGKGWLNTEAFF. This chain uses TRBV20-1 with TRBJ1-1; TRBD1 matches at 7 bases. This CDR3 spans 16 amino acids. Germline V gene lookup returns CDR1 DFQATT and CDR2 SNEGSKA (reference sequence). V dropped 6 bases and J dropped 0; count of bases not matched to a gene: 13.

The CDR3 here is CASSFGPDGSGNTIYF. The DNA of the CDR3 is TGTGCCAGCAGCTTTGGTCCGGACGGCTCTGGAAACACCATATATTTT. The rearrangement links TRBV5-6 to TRBJ1-3; D remains unclear. The CDR3 is made up of 16 amino acids. CDR1 is SGHDT and CDR2 is YYEEEE in the germline V gene. V was clipped by 2 bases and J by 0 bases, with 12 bases between them. The whole variable domain, remainder taken from reference TRBV5-6 and TRBJ1-3, is DAGVTQSPTHLIKTRGQQVTLRCSPKSGHDTVSWYQQALGQGPQFIFQYYEEEERQRGNFPDRFSGHQFPNYSSELNVNALLLGDSALYLCASSFGPDGSGNTIYFGEGSWLTVV.

This clonotype was counted many times. V and J are TRBV11-2 and TRBJ2-2; possibly TRBD2 for D (6 bases). Germline V gene lookup returns CDR1 SGHAT and CDR2 FQNNGV. Deletions cut 5 bases from V and 6 bases from J, with 10 bases between. The CDR3 runs to 13 residues. The CDR3 DNA reads as TGTGCCAGCAGCATGGGGAGGTCCGGGGAGCTGTTTTTT. Its translation is CASSMGRSGELFF.

This clonotype was recorded at least ten times. The V and J genes are TRBV10-3 and TRBJ1-3, with no clear D. V was shortened by 2 bases and J by 8 bases, with 19 bases between the two germline ends. The germline V gene encodes CDR1 ENHRY and CDR2 SYGVKD. The CDR3 consists of 16 residues. DNA of the CDR3: TGTGCCATCAGTGAGCTTTGGGCGGCGGGAGGTGACACCATATATTTT. It is translated as CAISELWAAGGDTIYF.

This clonotype has ten or more counts. The rearrangement joins TRBV5-5 to TRBJ2-3; D uncertain. The V gene's germline CDR1 is SGHKS and CDR2 YYEKEE (reference sequence). The V end was cut by 0 bases, the J end by 1 base, with 9 bases between. This CDR3 spans 15 amino acids. The CDR3 region is CASSLAIYGTDTQYF. In nucleotides, the CDR3 is TGTGCCAGCAGCTTGGCAATTTACGGCACAGATACGCAGTATTTT. The entire variable domain, with the rest obtained from reference TRBV5-5 and TRBJ2-3, is as follows: DAGVTQSPTHLIKTRGQQVTLRCSPISGHKSVSWYQQVLGQGPQFIFQYYEKEERGRGNFPDRFSARQFPNYSSELNVNALLLGDSALYLCASSLAIYGTDTQYFGPGTRLTVL.

This clonotype occurred many times. The chain uses TRBV12-3 or TRBV12-4 and TRBJ1-2, with 8 bases lining up with TRBD1. This CDR3 has 13 residues. V gave up 2 bases and J gave up 7 bases; unmatched junction bases: 3. The CDR3, as DNA: TGTGCCAGCAGTTTATTGACAGGGGTTGGCTACACCTTC. This gives the protein CASSLLTGVGYTF.

Ten or more counts support this clonotype. Compared with germline, one end of the junction differs, possibly owing to a read error. The V gene is TRBV7-8, the J gene TRBJ1-2, with D uncertain. CDR1 and CDR2 (germline): SGHVS, FQNEAQ. This CDR3 contains 13 residues. The CDR3 spells CASSLGLFYGYTF. The CDR3 region has the DNA TGTGCCAGCAGTTTAGGACTTTTCTATGGCTACACCTTC. Full variable domain (outside the CDR3, taken from reference TRBV7-8 and TRBJ1-2): GAGVSQSPRYKVAKRGQDVALRCDPISGHVSLFWYQQALGQGPEFLTYFQNEAQLDKSGLPSDRFFAERPEGSVSTLKIQRTQQEDSAVYLCASSLGLFYGYTFGSGTRLTVV.

This clonotype showed up many times. The chain couples TRBV12-3 or TRBV12-4 to TRBJ2-1; the match to TRBD2 covers 11 bases. CDR3 length: 15 residues. With 5 bases clipped from V and 4 bases from J, the junction kept 4 bases outside the gene matches. CDR3 nucleotides: TGTGCCAGCAGTACGAGACTAGCGGGGTACAATGAGCAGTTCTTC. Protein: CASSTRLAGYNEQFF.

This clonotype was observed at least ten times. In DNA, the CDR3 is TGCGCCAGCAGCCAAGAAGGGCAACTAGCTGCAGATACGCAGTATTTT. Residues: CASSQEGQLAADTQYF. The V gene is TRBV4-3, the J gene TRBJ2-3, with D perhaps matching TRBD2 (6 bases). The CDR3 spans 16 residues. Germline CDR1 and CDR2: LGHNA and YSLEER. V lost 0 bases, J lost 4 bases, and 14 bases lay in between.